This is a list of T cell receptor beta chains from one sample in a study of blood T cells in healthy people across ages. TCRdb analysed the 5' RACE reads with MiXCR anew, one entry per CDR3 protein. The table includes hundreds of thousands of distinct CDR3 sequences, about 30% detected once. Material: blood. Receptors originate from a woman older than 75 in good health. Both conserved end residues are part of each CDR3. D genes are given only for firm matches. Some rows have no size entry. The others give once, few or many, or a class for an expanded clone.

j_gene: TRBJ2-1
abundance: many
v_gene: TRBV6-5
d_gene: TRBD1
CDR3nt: TGTGCCAGCAGTCGAGACAGGGCGAGATCATATGAGCAGTTCTTC
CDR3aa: CASSRDRARSYEQFF

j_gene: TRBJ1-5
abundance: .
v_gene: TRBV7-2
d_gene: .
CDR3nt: TGTGCCAGCGCCTTAATGGGCGATCAGCCCCAGCATTTT
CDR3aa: CASALMGDQPQHF

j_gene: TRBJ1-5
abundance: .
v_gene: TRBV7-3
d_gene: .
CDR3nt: TGTGCCAGCAGCTTAAACCCTTATGAGGCCCAGCATTTT
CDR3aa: CASSLNPYEAQHF

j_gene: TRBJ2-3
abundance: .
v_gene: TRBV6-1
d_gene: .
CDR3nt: TGTGTCAGCAGTCCAACAGCTTCTAGCACAGATACGCAGTATTTT
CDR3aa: CVSSPTASSTDTQYF

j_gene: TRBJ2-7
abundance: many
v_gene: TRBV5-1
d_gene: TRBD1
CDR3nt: TGCGCCAGCAGGGCCGGACAGGGACTCTACGAGCAGTACTTC
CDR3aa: CASRAGQGLYEQYF

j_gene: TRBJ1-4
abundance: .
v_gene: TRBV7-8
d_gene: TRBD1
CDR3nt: TGTGCCAGCAGCTTCACTCGGACAGGGAGAAATGAAAAACTGTTTTTT
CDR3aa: CASSFTRTGRNEKLFF

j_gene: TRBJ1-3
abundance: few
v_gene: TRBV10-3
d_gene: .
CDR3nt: TGTGCCACGCGGGAGGGGTCGGGAAACACCATATATTTT
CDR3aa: CATREGSGNTIYF

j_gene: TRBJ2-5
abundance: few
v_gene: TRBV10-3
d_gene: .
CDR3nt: TGTGCCATCAGTGCGCGGGGCGACCAAGAGACCCAGTACTTC
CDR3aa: CAISARGDQETQYF

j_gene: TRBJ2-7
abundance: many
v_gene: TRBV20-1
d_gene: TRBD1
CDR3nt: TGCAGTGCTAGACCTGGGACAGGGGGCGACGAGCAGTACTTC
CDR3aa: CSARPGTGGDEQYF

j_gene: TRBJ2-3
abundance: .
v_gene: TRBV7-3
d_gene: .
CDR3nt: TGTGCCAGCAGCCCAAACAGGGTCTCGGGCACAGATACGCAGTATTTT
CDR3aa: CASSPNRVSGTDTQYF